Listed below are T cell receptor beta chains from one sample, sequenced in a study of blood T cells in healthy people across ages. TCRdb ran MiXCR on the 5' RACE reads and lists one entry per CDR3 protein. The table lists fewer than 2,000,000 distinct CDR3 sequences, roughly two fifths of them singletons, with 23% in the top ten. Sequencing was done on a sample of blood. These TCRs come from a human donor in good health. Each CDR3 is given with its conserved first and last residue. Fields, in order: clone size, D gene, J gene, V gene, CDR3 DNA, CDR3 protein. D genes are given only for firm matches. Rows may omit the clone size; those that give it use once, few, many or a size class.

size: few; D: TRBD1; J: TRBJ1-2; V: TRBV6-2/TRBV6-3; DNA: TGTGCCGCACGACAGGGGGCAGTTGGCTGCACCTTC; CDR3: CAARQGAVGCTF
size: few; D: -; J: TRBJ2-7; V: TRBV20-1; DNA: TGCAGTGCTTGGGCCTCCGCCAGGGGTTATTACGAGCAGTACTTC; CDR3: CSAWASARGYYEQYF
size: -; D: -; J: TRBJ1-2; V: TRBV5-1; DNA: TGCGCCAGCAGCCCAATGGGTAGTTATGGCTACACCTTC; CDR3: CASSPMGSYGYTF
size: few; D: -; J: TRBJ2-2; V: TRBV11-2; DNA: TGTGCCAGCAGCTTAATCGCAGGGGCAATCACCGGGGAGCTGTTTTTT; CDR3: CASSLIAGAITGELFF
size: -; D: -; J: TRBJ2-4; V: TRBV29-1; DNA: TGCAGCGTCACACTACAGGGCCCTTGGGAGTACTTC; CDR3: CSVTLQGPWEYF
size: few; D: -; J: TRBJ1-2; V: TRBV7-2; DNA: TGTGCCAGCAACTTAGGCTCACAGGGATCCTATGGCTACACCTTC; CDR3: CASNLGSQGSYGYTF
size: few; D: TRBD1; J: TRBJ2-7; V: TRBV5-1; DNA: TGCGCCAGCAGCTTGGCTCCGGGACAGGGGATCGAGCAGTACTTC; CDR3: CASSLAPGQGIEQYF
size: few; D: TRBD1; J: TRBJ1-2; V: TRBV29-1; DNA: TGCAGCGGGGGGGACAGGTCAGATCCCTATGGCTACACCTTC; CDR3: CSGGDRSDPYGYTF
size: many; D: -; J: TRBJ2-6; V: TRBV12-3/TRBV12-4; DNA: TGTGCCAGCAGTTTCCTCAGGGACTCTGGGGCCAACGTCCTGACTTTC; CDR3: CASSFLRDSGANVLTF
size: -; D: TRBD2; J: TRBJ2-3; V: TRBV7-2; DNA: TGTGCCAGCAGCGTTACCGGGACTAGCGGGGGGAGGCAGTATTTT; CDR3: CASSVTGTSGGRQYF
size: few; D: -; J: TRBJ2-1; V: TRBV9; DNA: TGTGCCAGCAGCGTAGCCGCTTTGGCCAGCTCCTACAATGAGCAGTTCTTC; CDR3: CASSVAALASSYNEQFF
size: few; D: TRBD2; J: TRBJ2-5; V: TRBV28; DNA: TGTGCCAGCAGTACGCCGGGACTAGCGGCTACGGGGACCCAGTACTTC; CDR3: CASSTPGLAATGTQYF
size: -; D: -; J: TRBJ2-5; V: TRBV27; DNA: TGTGCCAGCAGTCCGAATAGGGGGAATTGGGAGACCCAGTACTTC; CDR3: CASSPNRGNWETQYF
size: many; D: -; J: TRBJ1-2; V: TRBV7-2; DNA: TGTGCCAGCAGCTCAAGATACACCTATGGCTACACCTTC; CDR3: CASSSRYTYGYTF
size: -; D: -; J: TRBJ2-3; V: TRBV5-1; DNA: TGCGCCAGCAGCTTGGCGATGAGTACGGGGAGCACAGATACGCAGTATTTT; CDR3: CASSLAMSTGSTDTQYF
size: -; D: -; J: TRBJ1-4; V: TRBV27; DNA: TGTGCCAGCAGTTCCAGGGCCAGTAATGAAAAACTGTTTTTT; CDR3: CASSSRASNEKLFF
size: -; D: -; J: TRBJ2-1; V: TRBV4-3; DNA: TGCGCCAGCAGCCAAGAATGGTGGGCAGACAATGAGCAGTTCTTC; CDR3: CASSQEWWADNEQFF
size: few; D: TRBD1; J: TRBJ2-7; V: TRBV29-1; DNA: TGCAGCGTAGGGGACAGGTGGTACGAGCAGTACTTC; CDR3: CSVGDRWYEQYF
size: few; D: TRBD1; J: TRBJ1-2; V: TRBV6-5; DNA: TGTGCCAGCAGTTACCCCGGGACAGTGAGTCAAAACTATGGCTACACCTTC; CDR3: CASSYPGTVSQNYGYTF
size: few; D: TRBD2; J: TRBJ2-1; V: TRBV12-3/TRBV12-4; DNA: TGTGCCAGCAGTCCCCCTCTAGCGGGGGGAGCCGACGATGAGCAGTTCTTC; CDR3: CASSPPLAGGADDEQFF
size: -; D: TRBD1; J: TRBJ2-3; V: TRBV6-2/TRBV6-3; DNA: TGTGCCAACAGTTACGGACAGGGGTCAGATACGCAGTATTTT; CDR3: CANSYGQGSDTQYF
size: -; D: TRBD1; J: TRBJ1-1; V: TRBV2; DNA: TGTGCCAGCAGGCGGGACAGCTCCAACACTGAAGCTTTCTTT; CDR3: CASRRDSSNTEAFF
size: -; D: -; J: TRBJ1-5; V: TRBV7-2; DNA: TGTGCCAGCAGCGCAGAGAGAGGTCAGCCCCAGCATTTT; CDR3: CASSAERGQPQHF
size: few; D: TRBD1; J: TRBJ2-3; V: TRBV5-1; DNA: TGCGCCAGCAGCTTGCCGCCAGGGACAGGACAAAGGAATACGCAGTATTTT; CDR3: CASSLPPGTGQRNTQYF
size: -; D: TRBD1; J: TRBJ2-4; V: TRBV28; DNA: TGTGCCAGCAGTCCTGGACAGGGTCTGGTCAAAAACATTCAGTACTTC; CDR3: CASSPGQGLVKNIQYF
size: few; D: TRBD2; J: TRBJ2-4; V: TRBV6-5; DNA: TGTGCCAGCAGAATGACTCCGACGGGGGGGACGGAGCAGTACTTC; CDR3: CASRMTPTGGTEQYF
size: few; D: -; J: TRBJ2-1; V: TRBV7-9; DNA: TGTGCCAGCAGCTTTGGACAGTACTACAATGAGCAGTTCTTC; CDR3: CASSFGQYYNEQFF
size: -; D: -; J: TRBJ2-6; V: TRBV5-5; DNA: TGTGCCAGCAGCTTGGAAACCAGCTCTGGGGCCAACGTCCTGACTTTC; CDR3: CASSLETSSGANVLTF
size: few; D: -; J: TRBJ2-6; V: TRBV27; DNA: TGTGCCAGCAGGGTAGGTCGGGGGAGCGGGGCCAACGTCCTGACTTTC; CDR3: CASRVGRGSGANVLTF
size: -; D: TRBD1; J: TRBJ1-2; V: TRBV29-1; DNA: TGCAGCGTAGGAGGGGGCGCAGGGACCTATGGCTACACCTTC; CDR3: CSVGGGAGTYGYTF
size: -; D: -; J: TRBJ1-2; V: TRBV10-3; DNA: TGTGCCATCAAGACTGCCACTGGGGATGGCTACACCTTC; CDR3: CAIKTATGDGYTF
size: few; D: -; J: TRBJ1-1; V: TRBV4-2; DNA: TGTGCCAGCAGCCAAGATCGTGGGGGGGGCTACACTGAAGCTTTCTTT; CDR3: CASSQDRGGGYTEAFF
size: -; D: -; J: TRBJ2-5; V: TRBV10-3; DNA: TGTGCCATCAGTGAAAGGTCCAGAGAAGAGACCCTGTACTTC; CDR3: CAISERSREETLYF
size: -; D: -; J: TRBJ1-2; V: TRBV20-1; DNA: TGCAGTGCTAGATTGGATAGCGGTGGCTACACCTTC; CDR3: CSARLDSGGYTF
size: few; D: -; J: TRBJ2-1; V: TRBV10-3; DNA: TGTGCCATCAGGAAAAACAATGAGCAGTTCTTC; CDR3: CAIRKNNEQFF
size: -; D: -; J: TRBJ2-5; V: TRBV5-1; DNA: TGCGCCAGCAGCCTTACTCAGGACCAGTACTTC; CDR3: CASSLTQDQYF
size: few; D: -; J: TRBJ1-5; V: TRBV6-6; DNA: TGTGCCAGCAGTTATTCTCTGGGCCAGCAGCCCCAGCATTTT; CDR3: CASSYSLGQQPQHF
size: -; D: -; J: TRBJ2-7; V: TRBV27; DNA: TGTGCCAGCAGCCGATCCTGGGACTCCTACGAGCAGTACTTC; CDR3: CASSRSWDSYEQYF
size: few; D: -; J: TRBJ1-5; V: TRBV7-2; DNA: TGTGCCAGCAGCTGGTCCTTACTTAATCAGCCCCAGCATTTT; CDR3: CASSWSLLNQPQHF
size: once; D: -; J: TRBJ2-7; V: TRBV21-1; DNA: TGTGCCAGCAGCGCCCCGGGGGGGGCTGTCTACGAGCAGTACTTC; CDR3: CASSAPGGAVYEQYF
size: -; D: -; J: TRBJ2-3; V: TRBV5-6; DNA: TGTGCCAGCAGCTTAGGTGGGAGGATGAGCACAGATACGCAGTATTTT; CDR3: CASSLGGRMSTDTQYF
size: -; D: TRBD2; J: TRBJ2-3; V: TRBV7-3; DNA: TGTGCCAGCAGCTTTGTAGCGGGGGGGCTGGATACGCAGTATTTT; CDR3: CASSFVAGGLDTQYF
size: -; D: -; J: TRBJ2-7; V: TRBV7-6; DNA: TGTGCCAGCAGCCGCGAACAGGGAATCGAGCAGTACTTC; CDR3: CASSREQGIEQYF
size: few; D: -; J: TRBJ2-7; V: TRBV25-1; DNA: TGTGCCAGCAGTGAACAGGGGTGTTACGAGCAGTACTTC; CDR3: CASSEQGCYEQYF
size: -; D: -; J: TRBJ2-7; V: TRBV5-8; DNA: TGTGCCAGCAGCTCCCTCGGCGGGGCAGGGAGGAACGAGCAGTACTTC; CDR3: CASSSLGGAGRNEQYF
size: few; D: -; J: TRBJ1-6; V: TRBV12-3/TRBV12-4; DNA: TGTGCCAGCAGAACTTCAGGGGATTCACCCCTCCACTTT; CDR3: CASRTSGDSPLHF
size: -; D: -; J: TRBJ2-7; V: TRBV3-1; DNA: -; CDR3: CASSQVGTGVYEQYFGPGF
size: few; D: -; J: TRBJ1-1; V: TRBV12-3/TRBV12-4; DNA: TGTGCCAGCAGTTTGGGATTAGGAGTGAACACTGAAGCTTTCTTT; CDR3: CASSLGLGVNTEAFF
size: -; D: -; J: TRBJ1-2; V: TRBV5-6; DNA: TGTGCCAGCAGCTCGGATAGGACAGAATATAATGGCTACACCTTC; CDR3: CASSSDRTEYNGYTF
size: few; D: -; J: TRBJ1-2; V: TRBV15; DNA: TGTGCCACCGGAAGTGTCCAGGGTGCCTATGGCTACACCTTC; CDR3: CATGSVQGAYGYTF
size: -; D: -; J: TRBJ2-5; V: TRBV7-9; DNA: TGTGCCAGCACCCCCTGGTTGGGGGGCGATAAAGAGACCCAGTACTTC; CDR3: CASTPWLGGDKETQYF
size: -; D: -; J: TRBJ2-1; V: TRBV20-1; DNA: TGCAGTGCTAGAGTGGGTGGGGGTTCGCCCTACAATGAGCAGTTCTTC; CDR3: CSARVGGGSPYNEQFF
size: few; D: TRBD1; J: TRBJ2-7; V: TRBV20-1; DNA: TGCAGTGCTTACCGTGGACAGGGCGGTTACGAGCAGTACTTC; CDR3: CSAYRGQGGYEQYF